The sequence of this TCR beta chain was determined in a study of control samples from healthy donors and cancer patients. Profiled with immunoSEQ multiplex PCR; TCRdb holds only in-frame clones, not every one. The table shows over 100,000 clones, with roughly 89% occurring only once. Trimming cost V 2 bases and J 3 bases; bases outside gene matches: 1. The CDR3 runs 15 residues. Germline-derived CDR1 and CDR2 are LGHDT and YNNKEL (reference sequence). Sequencing was performed on blood. The V gene is TRBV3-1 (or the pseudogene TRBV3-2), the J gene TRBJ2-1; 10 nucleotides match TRBD1. The source is a man younger than 35 in good health. The CDR3 reads CASSQRDRGYNEQFF. The CDR3 bases are TGTGCCAGCAGCCAAAGGGACAGGGGCTACAATGAGCAGTTCTTC.